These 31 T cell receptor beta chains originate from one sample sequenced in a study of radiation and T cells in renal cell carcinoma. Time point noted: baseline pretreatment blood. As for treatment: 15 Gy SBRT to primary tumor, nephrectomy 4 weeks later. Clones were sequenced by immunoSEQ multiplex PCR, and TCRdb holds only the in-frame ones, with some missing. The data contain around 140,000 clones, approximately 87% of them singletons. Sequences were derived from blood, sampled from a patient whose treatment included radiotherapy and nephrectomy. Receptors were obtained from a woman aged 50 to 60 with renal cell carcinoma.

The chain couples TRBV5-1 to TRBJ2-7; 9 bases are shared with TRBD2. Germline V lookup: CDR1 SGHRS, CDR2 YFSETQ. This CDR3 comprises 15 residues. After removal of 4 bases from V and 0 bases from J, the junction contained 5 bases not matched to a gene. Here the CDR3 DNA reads TGCGCCAGCAGCGCGGCGGGACTAGCCTCCTACGAGCAGTACTTC. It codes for CASSAAGLASYEQYF.

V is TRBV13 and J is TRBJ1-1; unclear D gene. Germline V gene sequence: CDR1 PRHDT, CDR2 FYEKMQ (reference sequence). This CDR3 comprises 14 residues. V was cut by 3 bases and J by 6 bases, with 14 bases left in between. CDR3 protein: CASSFDPSGAEAFF. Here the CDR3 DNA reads TGTGCCAGCAGCTTCGATCCTTCTGGCGCTGAAGCTTTCTTT. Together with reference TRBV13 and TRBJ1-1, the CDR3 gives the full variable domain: AAGVIQSPRHLIKEKRETATLKCYPIPRHDTVYWYQQGPGQDPQFLISFYEKMQSDKGSIPDRFSAQQFSDYHSELNMSSLELGDSALYFCASSFDPSGAEAFFGQGTRLTVV.

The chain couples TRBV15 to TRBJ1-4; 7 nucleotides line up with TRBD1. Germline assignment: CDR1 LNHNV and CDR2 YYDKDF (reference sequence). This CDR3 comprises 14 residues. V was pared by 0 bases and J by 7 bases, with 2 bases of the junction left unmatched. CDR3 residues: CATSRETGSEKLFF. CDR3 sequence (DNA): TGTGCCACCAGCAGAGAGACAGGGAGTGAAAAACTGTTTTTT.

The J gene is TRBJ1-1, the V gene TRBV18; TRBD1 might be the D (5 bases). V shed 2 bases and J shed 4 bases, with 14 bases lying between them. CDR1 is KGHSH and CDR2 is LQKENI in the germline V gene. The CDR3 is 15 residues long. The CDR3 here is CASSPESQGGTEAFF. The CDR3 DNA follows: TGTGCCAGCTCACCAGAATCCCAGGGTGGCACTGAAGCTTTCTTT.

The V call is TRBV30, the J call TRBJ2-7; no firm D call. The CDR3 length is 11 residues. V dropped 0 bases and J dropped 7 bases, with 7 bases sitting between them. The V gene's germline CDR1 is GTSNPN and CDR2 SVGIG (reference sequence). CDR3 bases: TGTGCCTGGAGTGTTTCCCGGGAGCAGTACTTC. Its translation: CAWSVSREQYF.

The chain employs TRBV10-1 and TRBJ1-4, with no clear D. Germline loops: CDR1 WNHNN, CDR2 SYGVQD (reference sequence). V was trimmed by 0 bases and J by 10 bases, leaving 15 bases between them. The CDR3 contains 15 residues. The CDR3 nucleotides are TGCGCCAGCAGTGAGTCCCAGGCGTCGGTGGGAAAACTGTTTTTT. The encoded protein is CASSESQASVGKLFF.

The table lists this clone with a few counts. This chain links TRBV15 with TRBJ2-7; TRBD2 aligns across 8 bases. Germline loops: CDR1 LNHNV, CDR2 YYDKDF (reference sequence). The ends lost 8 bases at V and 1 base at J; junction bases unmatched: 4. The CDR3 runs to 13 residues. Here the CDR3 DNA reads TGTGCCACCTCGACTAGCGTATCCTACGAGCAGTACTTC. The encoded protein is CATSTSVSYEQYF.

CDR3 region: CASGPGNQPQHF. DNA of the CDR3: TGTGCCAGCGGACCGGGAAATCAGCCCCAGCATTTT. The V call is TRBV6-1, the J call TRBJ1-5; D ambiguous. V was cut by 8 bases and J by 4 bases, with 9 bases left in between. The CDR3 is 12 residues long. Germline assignment: CDR1 MNHNS and CDR2 SASEGT.

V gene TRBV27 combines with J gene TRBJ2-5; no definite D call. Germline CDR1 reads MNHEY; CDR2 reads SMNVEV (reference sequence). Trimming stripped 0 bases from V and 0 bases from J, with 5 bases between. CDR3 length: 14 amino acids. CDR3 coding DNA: TGTGCCAGCAGTTTATCCCCTAACCAAGAGACCCAGTACTTC. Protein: CASSLSPNQETQYF.

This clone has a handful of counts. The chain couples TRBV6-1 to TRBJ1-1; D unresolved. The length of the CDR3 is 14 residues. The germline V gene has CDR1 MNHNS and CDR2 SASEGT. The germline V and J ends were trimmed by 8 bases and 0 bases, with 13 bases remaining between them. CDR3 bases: TGTGCCAGCGTGGAAGCCGGATTGAACACTGAAGCTTTCTTT. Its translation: CASVEAGLNTEAFF.

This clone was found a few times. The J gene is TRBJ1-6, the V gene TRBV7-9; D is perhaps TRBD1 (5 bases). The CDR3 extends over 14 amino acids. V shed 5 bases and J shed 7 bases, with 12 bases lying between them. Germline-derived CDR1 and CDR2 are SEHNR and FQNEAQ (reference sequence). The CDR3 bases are TGTGCCAGCAGCCCCGGGACTATGAATTCACCCCTCCACTTT. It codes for CASSPGTMNSPLHF.

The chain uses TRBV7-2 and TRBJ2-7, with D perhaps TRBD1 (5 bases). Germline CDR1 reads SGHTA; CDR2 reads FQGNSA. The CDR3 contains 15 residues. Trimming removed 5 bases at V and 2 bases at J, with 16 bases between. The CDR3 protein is CASSLDPDSTYEQYF. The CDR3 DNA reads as TGTGCCAGCAGCCTGGACCCTGACAGTACCTACGAGCAGTACTTC.

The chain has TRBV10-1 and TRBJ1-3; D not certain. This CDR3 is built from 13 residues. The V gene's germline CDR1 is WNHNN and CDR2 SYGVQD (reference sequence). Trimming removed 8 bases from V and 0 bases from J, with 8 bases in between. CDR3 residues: CASGSNSGNTIYF. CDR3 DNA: TGCGCCAGCGGCAGTAACTCTGGAAACACCATATATTTT.

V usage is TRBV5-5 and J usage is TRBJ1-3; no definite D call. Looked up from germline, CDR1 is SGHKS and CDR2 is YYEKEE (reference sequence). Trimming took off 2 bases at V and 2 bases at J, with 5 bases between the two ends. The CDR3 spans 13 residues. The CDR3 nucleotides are TGTGCCAGCAGCTTTTCGGCTGGAAACACCATATATTTT. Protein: CASSFSAGNTIYF.

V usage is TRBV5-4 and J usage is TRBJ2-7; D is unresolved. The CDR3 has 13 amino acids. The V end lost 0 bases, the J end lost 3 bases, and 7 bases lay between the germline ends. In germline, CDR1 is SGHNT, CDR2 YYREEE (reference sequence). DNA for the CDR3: TGTGCCAGCAGCTTGGACAGCTACTACGAGCAGTACTTC. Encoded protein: CASSLDSYYEQYF. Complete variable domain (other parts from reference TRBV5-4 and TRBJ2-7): ETGVTQSPTHLIKTRGQQVTLRCSSQSGHNTVSWYQQALGQGPQFIFQYYREEENGRGNFPPRFSGLQFPNYSSELNVNALELDDSALYLCASSLDSYYEQYFGPGTRLTVT.

This CDR3 reads CASSRDLRGFF. The CDR3 DNA reads TGTGCCAGCAGTCGGGACTTACGGGGGTTCTTC. This chain uses TRBV14 with TRBJ2-1, with a tentative D call TRBD2 (6 bases). This CDR3 comprises 11 residues. V dropped 6 bases and J dropped 15 bases, with 15 bases sitting between them. CDR1 SGHDN and CDR2 FVKESK come from the germline V gene.

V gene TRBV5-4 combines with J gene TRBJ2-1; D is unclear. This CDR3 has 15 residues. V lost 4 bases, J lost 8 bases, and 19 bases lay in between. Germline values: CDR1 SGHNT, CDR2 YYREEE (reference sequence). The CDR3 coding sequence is TGTGCCAGCAGCCACGTCCGTCAGTGGAACGATGAGCAGTTCTTC. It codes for CASSHVRQWNDEQFF.

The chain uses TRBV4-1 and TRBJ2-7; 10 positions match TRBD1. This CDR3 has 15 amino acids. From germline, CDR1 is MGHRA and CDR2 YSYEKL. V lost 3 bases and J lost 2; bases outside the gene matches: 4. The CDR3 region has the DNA TGCGCCAGCAGCCAGGGGGACAGGGGACCCTACGAGCAGTACTTC. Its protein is CASSQGDRGPYEQYF.

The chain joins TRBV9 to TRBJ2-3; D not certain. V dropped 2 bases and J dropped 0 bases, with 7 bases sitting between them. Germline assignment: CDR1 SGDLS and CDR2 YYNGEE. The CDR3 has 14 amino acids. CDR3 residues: CASSVNPSTDTQYF. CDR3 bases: TGTGCCAGCAGCGTCAACCCCAGCACAGATACGCAGTATTTT.

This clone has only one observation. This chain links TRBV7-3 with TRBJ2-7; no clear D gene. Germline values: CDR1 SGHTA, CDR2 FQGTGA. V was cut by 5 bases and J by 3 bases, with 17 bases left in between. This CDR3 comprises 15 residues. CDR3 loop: CASSPEARNYYEQYF. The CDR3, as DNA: TGTGCCAGCAGCCCAGAGGCCAGGAATTACTACGAGCAGTACTTC.

DNA of the CDR3: TGTGCCAGCAGTGCCGAAGGCCCTAATACGCAGTATTTT. Translation: CASSAEGPNTQYF. The rearrangement uses TRBV25-1 and TRBJ2-3; D is ambiguous. Trimming cost V 4 bases and J 7 bases, with 12 bases left between them. Germline V gene data show CDR1 as MGHDK and CDR2 as SYGVNS. The CDR3 is 13 residues long. The variable domain in full, with the rest retrieved from reference TRBV25-1 and TRBJ2-3, is EADIYQTPRYLVIGTGKKITLECSQTMGHDKMYWYQQDPGMELHLIHYSYGVNSTEKGDLSSESTVSRIRTEHFPLTLESARPSHTSQYLCASSAEGPNTQYFGPGTRLTVL.

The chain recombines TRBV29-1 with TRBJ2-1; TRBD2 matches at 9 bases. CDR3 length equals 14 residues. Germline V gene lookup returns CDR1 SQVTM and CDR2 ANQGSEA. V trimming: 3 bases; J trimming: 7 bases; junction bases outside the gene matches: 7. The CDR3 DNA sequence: TGCAGCGTTGACAAGCGGGAGGAGTTGAATGAGCAGTTCTTC. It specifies CSVDKREELNEQFF.

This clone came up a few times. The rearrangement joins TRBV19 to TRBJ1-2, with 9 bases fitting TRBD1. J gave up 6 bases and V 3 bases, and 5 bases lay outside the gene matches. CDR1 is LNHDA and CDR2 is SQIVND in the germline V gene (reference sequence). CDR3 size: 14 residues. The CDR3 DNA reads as TGTGCCAGTAGTATCCGCCGGGACAGGGATGGCTACACCTTC. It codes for CASSIRRDRDGYTF.

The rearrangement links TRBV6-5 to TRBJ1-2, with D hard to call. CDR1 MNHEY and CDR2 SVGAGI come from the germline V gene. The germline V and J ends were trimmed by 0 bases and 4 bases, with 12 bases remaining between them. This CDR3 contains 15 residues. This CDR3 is CASSYSRGLVYGYTF. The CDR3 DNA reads TGTGCCAGCAGTTACTCGAGAGGGCTCGTCTATGGCTACACCTTC.

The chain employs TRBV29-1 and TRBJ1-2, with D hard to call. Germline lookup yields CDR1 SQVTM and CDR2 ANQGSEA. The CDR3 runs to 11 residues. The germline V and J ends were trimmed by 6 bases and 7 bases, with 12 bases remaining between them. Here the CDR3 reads CSVSSGFGYTF. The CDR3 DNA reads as TGCAGCGTCAGTTCGGGGTTTGGCTACACCTTC.

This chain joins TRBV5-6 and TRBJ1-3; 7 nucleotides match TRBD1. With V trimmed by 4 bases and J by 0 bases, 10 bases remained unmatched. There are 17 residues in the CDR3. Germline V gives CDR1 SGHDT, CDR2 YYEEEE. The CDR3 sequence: CASSDSGTAGSGNTIYF. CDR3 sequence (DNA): TGTGCCAGCAGCGATTCCGGGACAGCAGGCTCTGGAAACACCATATATTTT.

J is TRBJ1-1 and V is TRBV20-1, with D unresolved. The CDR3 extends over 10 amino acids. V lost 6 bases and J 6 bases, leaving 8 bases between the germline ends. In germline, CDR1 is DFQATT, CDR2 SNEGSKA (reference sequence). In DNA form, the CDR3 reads TGCAGTGCGAGGACCCCTGAAGCTTTCTTT. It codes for CSARTPEAFF.

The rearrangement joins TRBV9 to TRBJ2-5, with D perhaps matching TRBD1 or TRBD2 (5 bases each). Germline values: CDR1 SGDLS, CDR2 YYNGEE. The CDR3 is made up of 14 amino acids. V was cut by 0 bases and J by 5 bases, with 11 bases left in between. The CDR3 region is CASSVAKRGETQYF. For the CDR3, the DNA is TGTGCCAGCAGCGTAGCCAAGAGGGGTGAGACCCAGTACTTC.

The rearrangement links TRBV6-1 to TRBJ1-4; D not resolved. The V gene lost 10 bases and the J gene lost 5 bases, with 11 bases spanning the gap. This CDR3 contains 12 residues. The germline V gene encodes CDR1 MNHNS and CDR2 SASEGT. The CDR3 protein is CATASGNEKLFF. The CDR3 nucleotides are TGTGCCACCGCATCAGGAAATGAAAAACTGTTTTTT.

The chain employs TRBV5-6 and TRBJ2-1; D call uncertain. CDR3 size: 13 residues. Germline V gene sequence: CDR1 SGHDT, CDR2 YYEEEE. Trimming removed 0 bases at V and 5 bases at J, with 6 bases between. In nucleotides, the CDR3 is TGTGCCAGCAGCTTGGGGAACAACAATGAGCAGTTCTTC. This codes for CASSLGNNNEQFF.

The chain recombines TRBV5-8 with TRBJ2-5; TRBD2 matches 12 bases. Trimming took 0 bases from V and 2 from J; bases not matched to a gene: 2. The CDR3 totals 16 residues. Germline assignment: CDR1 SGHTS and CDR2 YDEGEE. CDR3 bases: TGTGCCAGCAGCTTGGGGACTAGCGGGGAACAAGAGACCCAGTACTTC. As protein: CASSLGTSGEQETQYF.